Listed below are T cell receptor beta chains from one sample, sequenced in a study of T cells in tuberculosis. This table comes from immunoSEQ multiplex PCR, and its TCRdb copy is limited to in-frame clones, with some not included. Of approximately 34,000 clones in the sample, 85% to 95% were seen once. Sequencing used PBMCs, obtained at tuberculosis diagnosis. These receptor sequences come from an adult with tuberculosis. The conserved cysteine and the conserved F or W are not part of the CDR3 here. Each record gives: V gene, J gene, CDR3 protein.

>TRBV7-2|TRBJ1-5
ASAGGERQPQH
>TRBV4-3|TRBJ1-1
ASSQEGSATEAF
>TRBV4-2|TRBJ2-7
ASSQDRTGSDEQY
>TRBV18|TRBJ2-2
ASSPTGVRGSTGELF
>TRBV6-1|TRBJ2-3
ASRRRTGAWDTQY
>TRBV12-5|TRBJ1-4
ASARGGTNEKLF
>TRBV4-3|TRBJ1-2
ASSQEQTYGYT
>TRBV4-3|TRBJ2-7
ASSPQKGDEQY
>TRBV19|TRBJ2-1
ASSIGVNEQF
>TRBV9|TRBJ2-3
ASSVQRTRTDTQY
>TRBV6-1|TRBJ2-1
ASSDRPGGHEQF
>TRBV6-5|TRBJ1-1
ASTPPGVRTEAF
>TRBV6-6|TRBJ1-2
ASSYSGQLYSYGYT